This TCR beta chain was identified in a study of shared clonotypes between healthy human individuals. CD45RO negativity and positive selection for CCR7 defined naive CD8 cells, a population that excluded terminally differentiated effector memory CD45RA+ cells. Healthy HIV-negative adults with no recent acute infections or vaccinations were recruited as donors. The protocol was immunoSEQ multiplex PCR, while the TCRdb copy is restricted to in-frame clones and leaves out a portion. In the table there are millions of clones, about 95% of which are singletons. The CDR3 extends over 13 amino acids. In germline, CDR1 is SGHNT, CDR2 YYREEE (reference sequence). J was trimmed by 7 bases and V by 5 bases; bases with no gene match: 5.

The V gene is TRBV5-4, the J gene TRBJ2-7, with 11 bases fitting TRBD2. This sequence was found in a man aged 18 to 30 in good health. Sample: naive CD8+ T cells sorted from blood. The CDR3, as DNA: TGTGCCAGCAGTCTAGCGGGGGGCCAAGAGCAGTACTTC. Its protein product is CASSLAGGQEQYF.